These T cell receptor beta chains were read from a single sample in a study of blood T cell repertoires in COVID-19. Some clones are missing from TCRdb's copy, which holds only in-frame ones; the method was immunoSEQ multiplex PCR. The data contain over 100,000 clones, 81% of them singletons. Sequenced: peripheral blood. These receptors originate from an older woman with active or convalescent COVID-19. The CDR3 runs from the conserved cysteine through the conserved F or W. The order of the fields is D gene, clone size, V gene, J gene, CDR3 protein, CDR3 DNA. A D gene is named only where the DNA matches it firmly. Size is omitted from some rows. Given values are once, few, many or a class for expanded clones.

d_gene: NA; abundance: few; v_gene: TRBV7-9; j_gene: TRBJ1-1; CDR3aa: CASSATVEAFF; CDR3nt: TGTGCCAGCAGCGCGACAGTCGAAGCTTTCTTT
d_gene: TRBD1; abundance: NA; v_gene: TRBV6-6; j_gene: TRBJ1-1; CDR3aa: CASTDETGRDTEAFF; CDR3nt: TGTGCCAGCACCGACGAGACAGGGCGCGACACTGAAGCTTTCTTT
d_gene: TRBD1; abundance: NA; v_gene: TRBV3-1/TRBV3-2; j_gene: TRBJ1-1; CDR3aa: CASSQGRGTEAFF; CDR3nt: TGTGCCAGCAGCCAAGGCAGGGGGACTGAAGCTTTCTTT
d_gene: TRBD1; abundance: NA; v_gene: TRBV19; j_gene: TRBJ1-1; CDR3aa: CASGTANTEAFF; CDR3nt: TGTGCCAGTGGGACAGCCAACACTGAAGCTTTCTTT
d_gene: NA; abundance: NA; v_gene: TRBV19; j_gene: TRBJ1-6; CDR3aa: CASNMGGEGSPLHF; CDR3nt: TGTGCCAGTAACATGGGGGGGGAAGGCTCACCCCTCCACTTT
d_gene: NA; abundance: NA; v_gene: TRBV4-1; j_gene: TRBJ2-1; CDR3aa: CASSLRTEGNEQFF; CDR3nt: TGCGCCAGCAGCTTGAGGACAGAGGGCAATGAGCAGTTCTTC
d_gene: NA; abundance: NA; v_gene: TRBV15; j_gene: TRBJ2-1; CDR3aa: CATSNEGPTRKYINEQFF; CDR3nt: TGTGCCACCAGCAACGAAGGCCCTACTAGAAAGTATATCAATGAGCAGTTCTTC
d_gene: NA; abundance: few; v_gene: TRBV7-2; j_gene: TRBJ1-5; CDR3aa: CASSLAGRQPQHF; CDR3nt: TGTGCCAGCAGCTTAGCCGGGAGACAGCCCCAGCATTTT
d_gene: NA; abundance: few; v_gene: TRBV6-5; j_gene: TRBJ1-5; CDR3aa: CASTDRPSSNQPQHF; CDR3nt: TGTGCCAGCACCGACAGACCCTCTAGCAATCAGCCCCAGCATTTT
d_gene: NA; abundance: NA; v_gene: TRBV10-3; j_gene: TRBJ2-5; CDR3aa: CAIRGPGVETQYF; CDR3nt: TGTGCCATCAGGGGGCCTGGTGTGGAGACCCAGTACTTC
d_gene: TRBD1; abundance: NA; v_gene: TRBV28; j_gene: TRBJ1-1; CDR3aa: CASNRGTGKLNTEAFF; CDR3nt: TGTGCCAGCAACCGTGGGACAGGGAAGCTGAACACTGAAGCTTTCTTT
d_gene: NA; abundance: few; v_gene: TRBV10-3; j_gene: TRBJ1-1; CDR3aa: CAISESGSEAFF; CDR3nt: TGTGCCATCAGTGAGTCGGGCTCTGAAGCTTTCTTT
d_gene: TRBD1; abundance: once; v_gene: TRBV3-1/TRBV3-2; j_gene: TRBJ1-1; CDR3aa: CASSPGTGEGTEAFF; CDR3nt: TGTGCCAGCAGCCCAGGGACAGGGGAGGGCACTGAAGCTTTCTTT
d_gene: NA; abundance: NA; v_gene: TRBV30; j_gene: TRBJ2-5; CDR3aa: CAWRSRLASEETQYF; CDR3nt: TGTGCCTGGAGGTCTAGGCTAGCGTCCGAAGAGACCCAGTACTTC
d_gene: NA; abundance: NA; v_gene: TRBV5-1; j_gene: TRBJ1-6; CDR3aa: CASSLKEGRDSPLHF; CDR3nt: TGCGCCAGCAGCTTGAAGGAGGGTAGAGATTCACCCCTCCACTTT
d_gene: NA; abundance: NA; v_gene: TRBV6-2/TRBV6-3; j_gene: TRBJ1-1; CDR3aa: CASSWGTYTEAFF; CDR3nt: TGTGCCAGCAGCTGGGGGACTTACACTGAAGCTTTCTTT
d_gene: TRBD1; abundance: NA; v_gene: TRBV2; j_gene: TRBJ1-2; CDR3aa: CASSSGPGGEGYTF; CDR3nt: TGTGCCAGCAGTTCCGGACCAGGGGGAGAAGGCTACACCTTC
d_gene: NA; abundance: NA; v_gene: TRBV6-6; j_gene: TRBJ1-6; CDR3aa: CASRPRDRNNSPLHF; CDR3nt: TGTGCCAGCAGACCGCGGGACCGGAACAATTCACCCCTCCACTTT
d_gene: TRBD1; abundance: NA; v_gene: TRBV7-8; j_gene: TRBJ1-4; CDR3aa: CASSFRTGTEKLFF; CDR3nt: TGTGCCAGCAGCTTTAGGACAGGGACCGAAAAACTGTTTTTT
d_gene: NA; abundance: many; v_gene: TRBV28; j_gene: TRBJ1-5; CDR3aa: CASSLNRQISNQPQHF; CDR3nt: TGTGCCAGCAGTTTAAACCGACAAATTAGCAATCAGCCCCAGCATTTT
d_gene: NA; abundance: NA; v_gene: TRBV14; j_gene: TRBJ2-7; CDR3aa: CASSENRVTRWEQYF; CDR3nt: TGTGCCAGCAGCGAAAACAGGGTGACCCGTTGGGAGCAGTACTTC
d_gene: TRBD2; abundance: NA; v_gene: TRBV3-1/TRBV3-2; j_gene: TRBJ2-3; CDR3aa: CASSQLTSGGPDTQYF; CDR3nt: TGTGCCAGCAGCCAACTTACTAGCGGGGGGCCAGATACGCAGTATTTT
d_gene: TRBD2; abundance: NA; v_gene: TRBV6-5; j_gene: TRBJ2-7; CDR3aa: CASIPKREGWYEQYF; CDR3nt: TGTGCCAGCATTCCAAAGCGGGAGGGCTGGTACGAGCAGTACTTC
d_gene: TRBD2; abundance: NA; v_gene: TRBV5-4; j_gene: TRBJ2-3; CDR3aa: CASSSPSGASTDTQYF; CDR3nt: TGTGCCAGCAGCTCTCCTAGCGGAGCTAGCACAGATACGCAGTATTTT
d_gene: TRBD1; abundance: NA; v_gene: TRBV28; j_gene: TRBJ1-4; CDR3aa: CASSATGADEKLFF; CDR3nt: TGTGCCAGCAGTGCCACAGGGGCCGATGAAAAACTGTTTTTT
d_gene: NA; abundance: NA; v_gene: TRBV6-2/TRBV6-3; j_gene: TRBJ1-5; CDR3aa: CASSFPLASGSNQPQHF; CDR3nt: TGTGCCAGCAGTTTCCCCTTGGCCTCAGGGAGCAATCAGCCCCAGCATTTT
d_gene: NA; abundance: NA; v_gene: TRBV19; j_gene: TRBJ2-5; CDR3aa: CASATAVEETQYF; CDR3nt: TGTGCCAGTGCAACAGCGGTAGAAGAGACCCAGTACTTC
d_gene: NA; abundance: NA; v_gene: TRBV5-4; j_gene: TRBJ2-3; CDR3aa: CASSTRPAGDTQYF; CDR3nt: TGTGCCAGCAGCACCAGACCAGCGGGAGATACGCAGTATTTT
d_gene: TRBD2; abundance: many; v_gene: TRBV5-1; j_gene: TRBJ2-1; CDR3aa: CASSLPGLAGHNEQFF; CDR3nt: TGCGCCAGCAGCTTGCCGGGACTAGCGGGACACAATGAGCAGTTCTTC